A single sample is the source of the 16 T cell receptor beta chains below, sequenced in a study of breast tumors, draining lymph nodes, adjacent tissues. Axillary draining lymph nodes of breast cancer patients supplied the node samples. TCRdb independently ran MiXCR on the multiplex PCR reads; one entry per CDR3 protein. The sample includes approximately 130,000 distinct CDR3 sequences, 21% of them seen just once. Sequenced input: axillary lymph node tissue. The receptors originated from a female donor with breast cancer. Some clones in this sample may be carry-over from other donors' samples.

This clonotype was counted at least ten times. The CDR3 region is CASSVRPNSGANVLTF. As DNA, the CDR3 is TGTGCCAGCTCAGTAAGACCGAACTCTGGGGCCAACGTCCTGACTTTC. J is TRBJ2-6 and V is TRBV18, with D unresolved. The length of the CDR3 is 16 residues. Trimming removed 5 bases from V and 0 bases from J, with 11 bases in between. Germline CDR1 KGHSH, CDR2 LQKENI. The variable domain in full, completed from reference TRBV18 and TRBJ2-6, reads NAGVMQNPRHLVRRRGQEARLRCSPMKGHSHVYWYRQLPEEGLKFMVYLQKENIIDESGMPKERFSAEFPKEGPSILRIQQVVRGDSAAYFCASSVRPNSGANVLTFGAGSRLTVL.

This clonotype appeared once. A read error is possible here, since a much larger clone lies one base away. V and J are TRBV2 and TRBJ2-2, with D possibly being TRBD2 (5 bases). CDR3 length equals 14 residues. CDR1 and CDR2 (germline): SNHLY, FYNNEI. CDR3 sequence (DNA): TGTGCCAGCAGTGCTGAGTATGACACCGGGGAGCTGTCTTTT. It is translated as CASSAEYDTGELSF.

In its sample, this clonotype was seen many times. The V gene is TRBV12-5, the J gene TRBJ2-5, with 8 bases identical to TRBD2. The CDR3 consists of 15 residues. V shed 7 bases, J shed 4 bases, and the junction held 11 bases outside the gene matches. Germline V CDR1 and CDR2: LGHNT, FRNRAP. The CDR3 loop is CASATGLAGSETQYF. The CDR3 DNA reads TGTGCTAGTGCCACGGGCTTAGCGGGATCAGAGACCCAGTACTTC.

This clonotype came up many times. The chain's CDR3 is CASSYSGGSYNEQFF. CDR3 in DNA: TGTGCCAGCAGTTACTCAGGCGGTTCCTACAATGAGCAGTTCTTC. This chain connects TRBV6-5 to TRBJ2-1; D uncertain. This CDR3 region has 15 residues. V dropped 0 bases and J dropped 1 base, with 7 bases sitting between them. CDR1 and CDR2 from the germline V gene are MNHEY and SVGAGI.

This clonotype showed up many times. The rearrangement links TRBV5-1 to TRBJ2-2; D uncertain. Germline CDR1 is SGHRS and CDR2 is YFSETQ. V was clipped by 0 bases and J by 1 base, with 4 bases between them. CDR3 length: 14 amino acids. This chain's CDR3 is CASSLEGNTGELFF. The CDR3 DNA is TGCGCCAGCAGCTTGGAAGGGAACACCGGGGAGCTGTTTTTT.

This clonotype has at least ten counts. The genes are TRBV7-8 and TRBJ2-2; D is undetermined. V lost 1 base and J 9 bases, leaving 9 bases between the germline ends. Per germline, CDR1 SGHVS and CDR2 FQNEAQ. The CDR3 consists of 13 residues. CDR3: CASSLVPPRELFF. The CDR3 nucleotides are TGTGCCAGCAGCTTAGTCCCCCCCCGGGAGCTGTTTTTT.

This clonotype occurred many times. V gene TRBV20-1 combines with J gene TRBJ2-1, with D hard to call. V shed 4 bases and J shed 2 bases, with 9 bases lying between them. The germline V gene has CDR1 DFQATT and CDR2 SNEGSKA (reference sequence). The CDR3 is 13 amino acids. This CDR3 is CSANPEPYNEQFF. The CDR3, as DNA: TGCAGTGCTAACCCAGAACCCTACAATGAGCAGTTCTTC.

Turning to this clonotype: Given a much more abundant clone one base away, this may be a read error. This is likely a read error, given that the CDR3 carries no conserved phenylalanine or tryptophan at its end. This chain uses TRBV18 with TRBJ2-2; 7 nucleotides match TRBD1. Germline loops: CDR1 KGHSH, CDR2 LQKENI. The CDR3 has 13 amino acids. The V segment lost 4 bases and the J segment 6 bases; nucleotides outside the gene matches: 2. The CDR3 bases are TGTGCCAGCTCACGACAGGGTGCCGGGGAGCTGTTTCTT. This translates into CASSRQGAGELFL.

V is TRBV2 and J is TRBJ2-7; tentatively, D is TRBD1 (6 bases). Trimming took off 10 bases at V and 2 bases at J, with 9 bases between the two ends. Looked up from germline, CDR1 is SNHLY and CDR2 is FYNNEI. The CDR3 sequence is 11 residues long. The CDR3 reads CATRDTYEQYF. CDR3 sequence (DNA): TGTGCCACCCGGGACACCTACGAGCAGTACTTC.

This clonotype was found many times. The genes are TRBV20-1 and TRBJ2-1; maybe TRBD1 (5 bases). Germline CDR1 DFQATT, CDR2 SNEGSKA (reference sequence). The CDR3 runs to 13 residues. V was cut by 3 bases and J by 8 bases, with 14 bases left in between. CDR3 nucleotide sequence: TGCAGTGCTAGGGAATCAGGCAGGGATGAGCAGTTCTTC. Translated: CSARESGRDEQFF.

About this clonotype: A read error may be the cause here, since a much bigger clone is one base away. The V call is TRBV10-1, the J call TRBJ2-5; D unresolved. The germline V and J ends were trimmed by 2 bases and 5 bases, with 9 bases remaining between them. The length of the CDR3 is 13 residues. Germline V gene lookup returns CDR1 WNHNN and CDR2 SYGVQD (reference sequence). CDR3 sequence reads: CASSEKELETQYF. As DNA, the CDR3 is TGCGCCAGCAGTGAGAAGGAATTGGAGACCCAGTACTTC.

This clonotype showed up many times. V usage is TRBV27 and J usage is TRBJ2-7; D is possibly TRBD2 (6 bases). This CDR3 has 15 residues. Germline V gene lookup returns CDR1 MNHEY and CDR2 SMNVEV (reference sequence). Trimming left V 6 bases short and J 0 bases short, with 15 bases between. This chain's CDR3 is CASRGGAPASYEQYF. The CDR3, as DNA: TGTGCCAGCAGGGGGGGAGCGCCCGCCTCCTACGAGCAGTACTTC.

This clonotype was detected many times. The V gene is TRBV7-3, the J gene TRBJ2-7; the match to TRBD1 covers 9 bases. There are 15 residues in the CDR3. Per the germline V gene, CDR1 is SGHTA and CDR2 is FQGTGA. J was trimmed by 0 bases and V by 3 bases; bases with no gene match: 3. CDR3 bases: TGTGCCAGCAGCTTTGGACAGGGGATCTCCTACGAGCAGTACTTC. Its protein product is CASSFGQGISYEQYF.

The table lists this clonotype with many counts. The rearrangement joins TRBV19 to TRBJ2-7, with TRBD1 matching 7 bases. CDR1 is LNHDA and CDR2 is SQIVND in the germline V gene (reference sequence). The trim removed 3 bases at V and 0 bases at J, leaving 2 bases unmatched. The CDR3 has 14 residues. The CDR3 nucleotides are TGTGCCAGTAGTATCGGGACAGACTCCTACGAGCAGTACTTC. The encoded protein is CASSIGTDSYEQYF.

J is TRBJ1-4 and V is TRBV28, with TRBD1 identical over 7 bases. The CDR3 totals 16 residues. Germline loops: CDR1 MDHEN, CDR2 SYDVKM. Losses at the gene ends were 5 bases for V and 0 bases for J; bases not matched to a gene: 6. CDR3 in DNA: TGTGCCAGCAGTGGTCAGGGGACAGCAACTAATGAAAAACTGTTTTTT. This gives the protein CASSGQGTATNEKLFF. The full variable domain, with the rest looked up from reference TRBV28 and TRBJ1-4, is DVKVTQSSRYLVKRTGEKVFLECVQDMDHENMFWYRQDPGLGLRLIYFSYDVKMKEKGDIPEGYSVSREKKERFSLILESASTNQTSMYLCASSGQGTATNEKLFFGSGTQLSVL.

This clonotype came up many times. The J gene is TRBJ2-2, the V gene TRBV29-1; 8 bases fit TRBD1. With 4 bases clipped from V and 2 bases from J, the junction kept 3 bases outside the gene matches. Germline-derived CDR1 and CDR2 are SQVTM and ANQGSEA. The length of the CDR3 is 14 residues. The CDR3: CSVGPGGNTGELFF. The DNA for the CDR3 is TGCAGCGTTGGTCCAGGGGGCAACACCGGGGAGCTGTTTTTT.